The entry below describes one TCR beta chain. This sample is part of a study of blood T cell repertoires in COVID-19. Study information: Some COVID-19 samples were acute and others convalescent; all came from the United States, Italy and Spain. Sources were T cells, B-cell-depleted T cells, or PBMCs; the material itself was cDNA or gDNA.

The CDR3 is 15 amino acids. Per germline, CDR1 MDHEN and CDR2 SYDVKM. Trimming removed 5 bases at V and 6 bases at J, with 17 bases between. Sequencing was performed with immunoSEQ multiplex PCR; in TCRdb, only in-frame clones are kept and a portion is missing. The sample shows about 180,000 clones, about 84% of them seen only once. Ages ranged from about 18 to 100 years, with residence in some 25 US areas. Cohort 3 donors counted as recovered after two negative PCRs, clearance, or resolved symptoms. Sample: PBMCs or T cells enriched from blood (not recorded which). The clonotype was recovered from a woman under 40 who had recovered from COVID-19. This chain connects TRBV28 to TRBJ1-5, with D possibly TRBD1 on 6 matching bases. Here the CDR3 reads CASSEQGFGRQPQHF. The CDR3 DNA reads as TGTGCCAGCAGTGAACAGGGATTTGGGCGTCAGCCCCAGCATTTT.